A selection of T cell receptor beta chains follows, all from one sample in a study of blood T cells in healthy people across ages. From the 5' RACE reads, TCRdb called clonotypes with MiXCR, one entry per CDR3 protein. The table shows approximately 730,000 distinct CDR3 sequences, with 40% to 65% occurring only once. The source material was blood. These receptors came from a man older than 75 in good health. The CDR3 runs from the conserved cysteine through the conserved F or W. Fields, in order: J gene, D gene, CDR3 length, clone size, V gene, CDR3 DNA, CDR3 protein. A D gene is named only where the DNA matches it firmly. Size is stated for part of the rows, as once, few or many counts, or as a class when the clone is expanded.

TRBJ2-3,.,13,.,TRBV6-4,TGTGCCAGCAGTGAAAACTCGGATGGTTCGCAGTATTTT,CASSENSDGSQYF
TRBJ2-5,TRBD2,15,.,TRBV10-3,TGTGCCATCAGTGATACTAGCGGGAGTCAAGAGACCCAGTACTTC,CAISDTSGSQETQYF
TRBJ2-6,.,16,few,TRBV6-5,TGTGCCAGCATTACAGCCCCAGGGACCGGGGCCAACGTCCTGACTTTC,CASITAPGTGANVLTF
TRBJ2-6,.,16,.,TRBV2,TGTGCCAGCAGGGAACGCACAGGCGACGGGGCCAACGTCCTGACTTTC,CASRERTGDGANVLTF
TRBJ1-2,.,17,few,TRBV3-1,TGTGCCAGCAGTCATTACGGACAGATCGCCTCTAACTATGGCTACACCTTC,CASSHYGQIASNYGYTF
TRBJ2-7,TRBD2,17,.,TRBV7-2,TGTGCCAGCAGCTTAGCGCTGACTAGCGGGACCTACAATGAGCAGTACTTC,CASSLALTSGTYNEQYF
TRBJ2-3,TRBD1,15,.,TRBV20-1,TGCAGTGCTGGACGGAGGACAGGGCTCACAGATACGCAGTATTTT,CSAGRRTGLTDTQYF
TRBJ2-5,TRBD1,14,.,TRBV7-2,TGTGCCAGCAGCCCGGGACAGGGGGCGAGGGTGCAGTACTTC,CASSPGQGARVQYF
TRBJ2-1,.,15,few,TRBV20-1,TGCAGTGCTAGAGATGAGGAGCGCCTCGAGAATGAGCAGTTCTTC,CSARDEERLENEQFF
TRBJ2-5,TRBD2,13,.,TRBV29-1,TGCAGCGGGGGACTAGCGGGAGCGGGGACCCAGTACTTC,CSGGLAGAGTQYF
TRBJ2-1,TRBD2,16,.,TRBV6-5,TGTGCCAGCAGTTACGGTTGGCTAGCGGTCTTCAATGAGCAGTTCTTC,CASSYGWLAVFNEQFF
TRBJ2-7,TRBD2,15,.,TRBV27,TGTGCCAGCAGTTCGAATAGCGGGAGTCGGTACGAGCAGTACTTC,CASSSNSGSRYEQYF
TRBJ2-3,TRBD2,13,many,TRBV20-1,TGCAGTGCTAGCGGGAGGAGCACAGATACGCAGTATTTT,CSASGRSTDTQYF
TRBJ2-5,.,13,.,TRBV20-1,TGCAGTGCTACGGGGACAACACGGGAGACCCAGTACTTC,CSATGTTRETQYF
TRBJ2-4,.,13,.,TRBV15,TGTGCCGCCAGCAGAGATGAGGAAAACATTCAGTACTTC,CAASRDEENIQYF
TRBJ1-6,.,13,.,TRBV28,TGTGCCAGCAGTTACAGGCCCTATTCACCCCTCCACTTT,CASSYRPYSPLHF
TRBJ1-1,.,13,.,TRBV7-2,TGTGCCAGCAGCGACCCACTGAACACTGAAGCTTTCTTT,CASSDPLNTEAFF
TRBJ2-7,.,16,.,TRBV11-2,TGTGCCAGCAGCTTAAGGTCCGCAGGGGACGGCTACGAGCAGTACTTC,CASSLRSAGDGYEQYF
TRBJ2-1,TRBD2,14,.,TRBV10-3,TGTGCCATCAGACGGGAGGATTTCTACTATGAGCAGTTCTTC,CAIRREDFYYEQFF
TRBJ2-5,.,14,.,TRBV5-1,TGCGCCAGCAGGTCGTGGAGACCACTGGAGACCCAGTACTTC,CASRSWRPLETQYF
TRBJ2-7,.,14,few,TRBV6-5,TGTGCCAGCCTTGGGTCTGCCGCCGGGGGCGAGCAGTACTTC,CASLGSAAGGEQYF
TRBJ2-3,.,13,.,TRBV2,TGTGCCAGCAAAGGCTACCACACAGATACGCAGTATTTT,CASKGYHTDTQYF
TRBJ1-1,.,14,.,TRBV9,TGTGCCAGCAGCGTAGATCCTAAGAACACTGAAGCTTTCTTT,CASSVDPKNTEAFF
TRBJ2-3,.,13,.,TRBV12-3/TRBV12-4,TGTGCCAGCAGTCCACAGGGTAACAGATACGCGTATTTT,CASSPQGNRYAYF
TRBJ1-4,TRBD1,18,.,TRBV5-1,TGCGCCAGCAGCCCCGGACAGGGTAGCCTTGGAACTAATGAAAAACTGTTTTTT,CASSPGQGSLGTNEKLFF
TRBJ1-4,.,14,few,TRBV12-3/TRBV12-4,TGTGCCAGCAGTTCGACTACAACTAATGAAAAACTGTTTTTT,CASSSTTTNEKLFF
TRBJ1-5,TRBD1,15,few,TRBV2,TGTGCCAGCAGGGAGGACAGGGGGGGCAATCAGCCCCAGCATTTT,CASREDRGGNQPQHF
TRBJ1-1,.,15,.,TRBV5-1,TGCGCCAGCAGGACCCAGGGTTTGGGGGGGACTGAAGCTTTCTTT,CASRTQGLGGTEAFF
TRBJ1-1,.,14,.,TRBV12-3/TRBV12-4,TGTGCCAGCAGTTTTCGGGTAGAGCGGACTGAAGCTTTCTTT,CASSFRVERTEAFF
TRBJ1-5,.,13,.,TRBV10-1,TGCGCCAGCAGTGAACGCCGCAATCAGCCCCAGCATTTT,CASSERRNQPQHF
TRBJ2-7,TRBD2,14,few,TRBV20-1,TGCAGTGCCCCCCGGACGGGAGGAGCGGATGAGCAGTACTTC,CSAPRTGGADEQYF
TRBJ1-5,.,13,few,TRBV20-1,TGCAGTGCTAGGGAGGGTAGCAATCAGCCCCAGCATTTT,CSAREGSNQPQHF
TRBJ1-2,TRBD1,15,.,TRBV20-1,TGCAGTGCTAGAGAACAGGGGGTAGGGGTCTATGGCTACACCTTC,CSAREQGVGVYGYTF
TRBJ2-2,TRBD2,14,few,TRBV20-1,TGCAGTGCTAGAGATCCTAGCGGGGCCGGGGAGCTGTTTTTT,CSARDPSGAGELFF
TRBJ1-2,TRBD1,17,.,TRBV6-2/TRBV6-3,TGTGCCAGCAGTTACCCGGGACAGGGACCCCCTGAATATGGCTACACCTTC,CASSYPGQGPPEYGYTF
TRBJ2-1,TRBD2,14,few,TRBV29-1,TGCAGCGCCGGGGGGGCAGGGCCCTACAATGAGCAGTTCTTC,CSAGGAGPYNEQFF
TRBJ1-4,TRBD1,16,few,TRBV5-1,TGCGCCAGCAGCTTTAACCCGGGACAGTATAATGAAAAACTGTTTTTT,CASSFNPGQYNEKLFF
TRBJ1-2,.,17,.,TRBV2,TGTGCCAGCTATGGGAGGGGACCGGGGTCCACTAACTATGGCTACACCTTC,CASYGRGPGSTNYGYTF